This entry lists 27 T cell receptor beta chains sequenced from one sample in a study of blood T cell repertoires in COVID-19. Some clones are missing from TCRdb's copy, which holds only in-frame ones; the method was immunoSEQ multiplex PCR. Among approximately 200,000 clones listed, around 94% were seen once. The specimen was peripheral blood. These receptors all stem from a man aged 25-45 years with COVID-19, enrolled during active disease.

The rearrangement joins TRBV7-9 to TRBJ1-3; 8 bases agree with TRBD1. The CDR3 sequence is 18 residues long. Losses at the gene ends were 1 base for V and 5 bases for J; bases not matched to a gene: 13. Germline CDR1 reads SEHNR; CDR2 reads FQNEAQ (reference sequence). For the CDR3, the DNA is TGTGCCAGCAGCTTAGACGGACAGGGCTGGGGTTCGAGAAACACCATATATTTT. Translated, it gives CASSLDGQGWGSRNTIYF.

CDR3 in DNA: TGTGCCAGTAGTATAACGGGGGGTTCAGCTGGAAACACCATATATTTT. This encodes CASSITGGSAGNTIYF. The chain recombines TRBV19 with TRBJ1-3; the D gene is possibly TRBD1 (5 bases). Germline assignment: CDR1 LNHDA and CDR2 SQIVND (reference sequence). The CDR3 is 16 residues long. Trimming took 2 bases from V and 2 from J, leaving 13 bases between them.

The rearrangement joins TRBV6-5 to TRBJ1-6; D is undetermined. V was shortened by 5 bases and J by 7 bases, with 6 bases between the two germline ends. The CDR3 runs to 12 residues. Germline CDR1 and CDR2: MNHEY and SVGAGI. The CDR3 reads CASSTVNSPLHF. Here the CDR3 DNA reads TGTGCCAGCAGTACAGTCAATTCACCCCTCCACTTT.

The V gene is TRBV12-5, the J gene TRBJ2-3; TRBD2 agrees at 7 bases. Germline lookup yields CDR1 LGHNT and CDR2 FRNRAP. The CDR3 is made up of 16 amino acids. The J segment lost 3 bases and the V segment lost 6 bases, leaving 12 bases of the junction unmatched. CDR3 protein: CASGPRAGRITDTQYF. The CDR3 DNA sequence: TGTGCTAGTGGCCCCCGAGCGGGGAGGATTACAGATACGCAGTATTTT.

This clone was recorded only once. V usage is TRBV6-5 and J usage is TRBJ1-5, with 7 bases that match TRBD1. Losses at the gene ends were 4 bases for V and 7 bases for J; bases not matched to a gene: 4. Germline V gene data show CDR1 as MNHEY and CDR2 as SVGAGI. This CDR3 has 13 amino acids. CDR3 DNA sequence: TGTGCCAGCAGTTTCGGGACAGTCCAGCCCCAGCATTTT. Amino acids: CASSFGTVQPQHF.

The chain couples TRBV4-2 to TRBJ2-2; 10 bases match TRBD2. V was clipped by 5 bases and J by 1 base; unmatched bases: 7. Germline V lookup: CDR1 LGHNA, CDR2 YNFKEQ. This CDR3 is built from 17 residues. CDR3 loop: CASSSEASGGNTGELFF. DNA of the CDR3: TGTGCCAGCAGCTCGGAGGCTAGCGGGGGGAACACCGGGGAGCTGTTTTTT.

This rearrangement joins TRBV15 to TRBJ1-2; 7 positions match TRBD1. The CDR3 consists of 14 residues. Per the germline V gene, CDR1 is LNHNV and CDR2 is YYDKDF (reference sequence). V lost 0 bases and J lost 6; bases outside the gene matches: 4. The CDR3 DNA is TGTGCCACCAGCAGAGATAGGGGGCCGGATGGCTACACCTTC. This translates into CATSRDRGPDGYTF.

The CDR3 loop is CASSPQAGNYGYTF. The CDR3 nucleotides read TGTGCCAGCAGCCCCCAAGCAGGAAACTATGGCTACACCTTC. V gene TRBV9 combines with J gene TRBJ1-2; D uncertain. The CDR3 runs to 14 residues. Trimming stripped 4 bases from V and 2 bases from J, with 12 bases between. Germline V gives CDR1 SGDLS, CDR2 YYNGEE.

The CDR3 spells CASSFMGRYGYTF. The DNA of the CDR3 is TGTGCCAGCAGTTTTATGGGGCGCTATGGCTACACCTTC. The chain has TRBV28 and TRBJ1-2, with D possibly matching TRBD1 (5 bases). Trimming stripped 3 bases from V and 4 bases from J, with 9 bases between. Looked up from germline, CDR1 is MDHEN and CDR2 is SYDVKM. CDR3 length: 13 amino acids.

This chain uses TRBV11-2 with TRBJ2-7, with a tentative D call TRBD1 (5 bases). Germline CDR1 reads SGHAT; CDR2 reads FQNNGV. Between the trimmed V and J ends, which lost 3 bases and 0 bases, there was a span of 12 bases. The CDR3 runs 15 residues. The CDR3, as DNA: TGTGCCAGCAGCTTCTACGAGGACAACTCCTACGAGCAGTACTTC. Protein sequence: CASSFYEDNSYEQYF. Full variable domain (remainder filled in from reference TRBV11-2 and TRBJ2-7): EAGVAQSPRYKIIEKRQSVAFWCNPISGHATLYWYQQILGQGPKLLIQFQNNGVVDDSQLPKDRFSAERLKGVDSTLKIQPAKLEDSAVYLCASSFYEDNSYEQYFGPGTRLTVT.

This clone came up a few times. V is TRBV5-1 and J is TRBJ2-6; D gene unclear. The germline V gene encodes CDR1 SGHRS and CDR2 YFSETQ. V was shortened by 1 base and J by 0 bases, with 11 bases between the two germline ends. This CDR3 has 17 residues. The CDR3 nucleotides are TGCGCCAGCAGCTTGCTGGCTCTCTTCTCTGGGGCCAACGTCCTGACTTTC. This gives the protein CASSLLALFSGANVLTF.

The chain has TRBV4-1 and TRBJ2-3, with D tentatively TRBD2 (5 bases). The CDR3 loop spans 17 amino acids. V lost 2 bases to trimming and J lost 3 bases, with 18 bases between them. CDR1 MGHRA and CDR2 YSYEKL come from the germline V gene. In DNA, the CDR3 is TGCGCCAGCAGCCAACGGTCAGTGGAGGTGAGAACAGATACGCAGTATTTT. Translation: CASSQRSVEVRTDTQYF.

Only one count was recorded for this clone. This chain links TRBV5-1 with TRBJ2-1; 9 bases agree with TRBD1. The junction had 8 bases not matched to a gene; V was cut back by 4 bases and J by 6 bases. This CDR3 is 15 amino acids long. Germline V lookup: CDR1 SGHRS, CDR2 YFSETQ. CDR3 in DNA: TGCGCCAGCAGCACCCGACAGGGGGGCCTCAATGAGCAGTTCTTC. Residues: CASSTRQGGLNEQFF.

The V and J genes are TRBV7-9 and TRBJ1-1; perhaps TRBD1 as D (6 bases). The CDR3 runs to 18 residues. The ends were cut back, 5 bases at V and 1 base at J, with 23 bases in the middle. Germline CDR1 SEHNR, CDR2 FQNEAQ (reference sequence). The CDR3 region has the DNA TGTGCCAGCAGCCTCCGCTGGGAGGGACTAGGGGGGAACACTGAAGCTTTCTTT. Protein: CASSLRWEGLGGNTEAFF.

V and J are TRBV18 and TRBJ1-1; D is possibly TRBD1 (5 bases). V was pared by 1 base and J by 0 bases, with 6 bases between. There are 14 residues in the CDR3. Germline-derived CDR1 and CDR2 are KGHSH and LQKENI. The chain's CDR3 is CASSPQGMNTEAFF. The CDR3 bases are TGTGCCAGCTCACCACAGGGGATGAACACTGAAGCTTTCTTT.

This clone was counted a single time. This rearrangement joins TRBV11-2 to TRBJ2-7; tentatively, D is TRBD1 (6 bases). Per the germline V gene, CDR1 is SGHAT and CDR2 is FQNNGV. Trimming stripped 3 bases from V and 2 bases from J, with 11 bases between. The CDR3 length is 14 residues. The CDR3 sequence is CASSFQGTTYEQYF. As DNA, the CDR3 is TGTGCCAGCAGCTTTCAGGGGACAACCTACGAGCAGTACTTC.

The CDR3: CASSPKFSGLTTDTQYF. CDR3 in DNA: TGTGCCAGCTCACCGAAATTTAGCGGGCTCACCACAGATACGCAGTATTTT. The rearrangement joins TRBV18 to TRBJ2-3, with TRBD2 identical over 7 bases. Trimming cost V 3 bases and J 2 bases; bases outside gene matches: 11. The CDR3 is 17 residues long. Germline V gene data show CDR1 as KGHSH and CDR2 as LQKENI.

This clone has only one observation. The chain joins TRBV6-5 to TRBJ2-3, with 14 bases aligning to TRBD2. The CDR3 runs 16 residues. Trimming at V came to 4 bases and at J to 4 bases, leaving 4 bases not matched to a gene. The V gene's germline CDR1 is MNHEY and CDR2 SVGAGI. The CDR3 spells CASSSRTSGGPDTQYF. CDR3 sequence (DNA): TGTGCCAGCAGTTCCCGGACTAGCGGGGGGCCAGATACGCAGTATTTT.

V and J are TRBV3-1 (or the pseudogene TRBV3-2) and TRBJ2-2, with 9 bases aligning to TRBD2. The CDR3 runs to 16 residues. V trimming: 3 bases; J trimming: 1 base; junction bases outside the gene matches: 3. The germline V gene encodes CDR1 LGHDT and CDR2 YNNKEL (reference sequence). CDR3 residues: CASSQLAGENTGELFF. Here the CDR3 DNA reads TGTGCCAGCAGCCAGTTAGCGGGGGAGAACACCGGGGAGCTGTTTTTT.

This chain uses TRBV6-1 with TRBJ2-2; TRBD1 matches 9 bases. Germline values: CDR1 MNHNS, CDR2 SASEGT. The CDR3 spans 19 residues. Trimming at V came to 3 bases and at J to 8 bases, leaving 19 bases not matched to a gene. CDR3 nucleotide sequence: TGTGCCAGCAGTGAGGTCCCGGGACAGGGAGTGATGTGGATTGGGGAGCTGTTTTTT. This encodes CASSEVPGQGVMWIGELFF.

The chain uses TRBV7-6 and TRBJ2-7, with 7 nucleotides matching TRBD2. Germline-derived CDR1 and CDR2 are SGHVS and FNYEAQ. Germline trimming cut 1 base from V and 2 bases from J; bases unmatched to any gene: 5. This CDR3 contains 15 residues. CDR3 nucleotide sequence: TGTGCCAGCAGCTTAGTAGGTAGCGGGCCCTACGAGCAGTACTTC. Translation: CASSLVGSGPYEQYF.

V and J are TRBV6-1 and TRBJ1-1, with 7 bases aligning to TRBD1. The V gene's germline CDR1 is MNHNS and CDR2 SASEGT. The CDR3 is 15 amino acids. J was trimmed by 7 bases and V by 3 bases; bases with no gene match: 11. The CDR3: CASSDIGRGSLEAFF. The CDR3 region has the DNA TGTGCCAGCAGTGATATAGGCAGGGGGTCCCTTGAAGCTTTCTTT.

This clone has just a few counts. J is TRBJ2-5 and V is TRBV27; a possible D gene is TRBD1 (6 bases). V was cut by 7 bases and J by 0 bases, with 9 bases left in between. The CDR3 covers 13 residues. CDR1 and CDR2 (germline): MNHEY, SMNVEV (reference sequence). The CDR3 reads CASKGHHQETQYF. DNA of the CDR3: TGTGCCAGCAAGGGACACCACCAAGAGACCCAGTACTTC.

The genes are TRBV18 and TRBJ1-2, with D possibly TRBD1 on 5 matching bases. Germline loops: CDR1 KGHSH, CDR2 LQKENI. The CDR3 extends over 15 amino acids. V lost 0 bases, J lost 3 bases, and 11 bases lay in between. The CDR3 protein is CASSPPGGAHYGYTF. CDR3 nucleotide sequence: TGTGCCAGCTCACCACCGGGAGGGGCACACTATGGCTACACCTTC.

This clone was counted between two and nine times. V and J are TRBV5-5 and TRBJ1-1; D is undetermined. Looked up from germline, CDR1 is SGHKS and CDR2 is YYEKEE (reference sequence). This CDR3 has 14 residues. The V gene lost 2 bases and the J gene lost 0 bases, with 8 bases spanning the gap. This chain's CDR3 is CASSFRVLNTEAFF. For the CDR3, the DNA is TGTGCCAGCAGCTTTCGTGTGTTGAACACTGAAGCTTTCTTT.

The genes are TRBV11-2 and TRBJ2-4, with D unclear. V was shortened by 1 base and J by 1 base, with 8 bases between the two germline ends. Per the germline V gene, CDR1 is SGHAT and CDR2 is FQNNGV. This CDR3 comprises 15 residues. The chain's CDR3 is CASSLVQSAKNIQYF. The DNA for the CDR3 is TGTGCCAGCAGCTTAGTACAGTCTGCCAAAAACATTCAGTACTTC.

The chain uses TRBV5-6 and TRBJ1-4, with a possible D match to TRBD1 (5 bases). The CDR3 is 14 amino acids. The V gene's germline CDR1 is SGHDT and CDR2 YYEEEE. V gave up 1 base and J gave up 7 bases, with 11 bases separating them. DNA for the CDR3: TGTGCCAGCAGCTTGCTGGCCAGGGCTGAAAAACTGTTTTTT. It yields the protein CASSLLARAEKLFF.